This entry lists 10 T cell receptor beta chains sequenced from one sample in a study of blood T cells in healthy people across ages. Combining a sample-barcoded 5' primer with a J-beta primer mix, a second PCR ran for about 6 to 11 cycles. TCRdb ran MiXCR on the 5' RACE reads and lists one entry per CDR3 protein. The top ten clones hold roughly 13% of a sample with over 500,000 distinct CDR3 sequences, approximately 52% of them seen once. Source material: blood. These receptors were collected from a woman older than 75 in good health.

The chain recombines TRBV3-1 with TRBJ2-7; the D gene could be TRBD1 or TRBD2 (6 bases each). Trimming removed 7 bases from V and 1 base from J, with 14 bases in between. The CDR3 contains 14 residues. Per the germline V gene, CDR1 is LGHDT and CDR2 is YNNKEL (reference sequence). The CDR3 sequence is CASNNVGGSYEQYF. The CDR3 DNA is TGTGCCAGCAACAACGTAGGGGGGTCCTACGAGCAGTACTTC.

Remarks on this clonotype: With a much larger clone just one base away, this may be a read error. The gene calls are TRBV5-1 and TRBJ1-2; 9 positions agree with TRBD1. The CDR3 runs 14 residues. CDR1 and CDR2 from the germline V gene are SGHRS and YFSETQ. The CDR3 DNA sequence: TGCGCCAGCAGCCCTTCGGGACAGGGAAATGGCTACATCTTC. The encoded protein is CASSPSGQGNGYIF. Full variable domain (rest looked up from reference TRBV5-1 and TRBJ1-2): KAGVTQTPRYLIKTRGQQVTLSCSPISGHRSVSWYQQTPGQGLQFLFEYFSETQRNKGNFPGRFSGRQFSNSRSEMNVSTLELGDSALYLCASSPSGQGNGYIFGSGTRLTVV.

This rearrangement joins TRBV20-1 to TRBJ2-5; 10 bases line up with TRBD2. The germline V gene encodes CDR1 DFQATT and CDR2 SNEGSKA (reference sequence). This CDR3 has 14 residues. In DNA form, the CDR3 reads TGCAGGGCAGCGGGGGGGCCGATAGAAGAGACCCAGTACTTC. Amino acid sequence: CRAAGGPIEETQYF.

This clonotype has a handful of counts. This chain uses TRBV6-5 with TRBJ1-2; D is ambiguous. The V gene lost 9 bases and the J gene lost 7 bases, with 15 bases spanning the gap. Germline-derived CDR1 and CDR2 are MNHEY and SVGAGI. The CDR3 consists of 12 residues. This CDR3 reads CASTSAVSGYTF. In DNA form, the CDR3 reads TGTGCCAGTACTTCAGCGGTTTCTGGCTACACCTTC.

This chain connects TRBV3-1 to TRBJ2-7; no definite D call. V lost 3 bases and J lost 1, with 10 bases in between. The germline V gene encodes CDR1 LGHDT and CDR2 YNNKEL (reference sequence). The CDR3 runs 14 residues. The chain's CDR3 is CASSHRSKSYEQYF. In nucleotides, the CDR3 is TGTGCCAGCAGCCATAGGAGTAAATCCTACGAGCAGTACTTC.

The chain is built from TRBV20-1 and TRBJ1-5; possibly TRBD1 for D (6 bases). Germline V gives CDR1 DFQATT, CDR2 SNEGSKA (reference sequence). Trimming took off 3 bases at V and 12 bases at J, with 18 bases between the two ends. This CDR3 has 13 residues. CDR3 amino acids: CSASLGQISLQHF. For the CDR3, the DNA is TGCAGTGCTAGTCTCGGACAGATTAGTCTCCAGCATTTT.

The rearrangement joins TRBV27 to TRBJ2-5; D is unclear. TRBJ2-7 matches the DNA end more closely, so the J call is doubtful. Germline CDR1 MNHEY, CDR2 SMNVEV (reference sequence). CDR3 length equals 13 residues. The CDR3 here is CASSFSVTSEQYF. The CDR3 region has the DNA TGTGCCAGCAGTTTTTCGGTTACAAGCGAGCAGTACTTC.

The J gene is TRBJ2-1, the V gene TRBV7-9; tentatively, D is TRBD2 (6 bases). The ends were cut back, 6 bases at V and 6 bases at J, with 18 bases in the middle. The CDR3 sequence is 15 residues long. The germline V gene encodes CDR1 SEHNR and CDR2 FQNEAQ (reference sequence). In nucleotides, the CDR3 is TGTGCCAGCAGGGCGGGGAACGCGGCGTGCAATGAGCAGTTCTTC. Residues: CASRAGNAACNEQFF.

The V gene is TRBV20-1, the J gene TRBJ1-1; no reliable D call. This CDR3 is built from 12 residues. Trimming left V 2 bases short and J 0 bases short, with 4 bases between. Germline CDR1 is DFQATT and CDR2 is SNEGSKA (reference sequence). The CDR3 bases are TGCAGTGCTAGACAGATGAACACTGAAGCTTTCTTT. Amino acid sequence: CSARQMNTEAFF.

About this clonotype: A much larger clone differs by one base, so this may be a read error. V is TRBV5-1 and J is TRBJ2-1, with 11 bases aligning to TRBD2. V lost 4 bases, J lost 8 bases, and 8 bases stayed unmatched. The CDR3 totals 15 residues. CDR1 SGHRS and CDR2 YFSETQ come from the germline V gene. In DNA, the CDR3 is TGCGCCAGCAGCCCCGGGACTAGCGGAACAGATGAGCAGTTCTTC. This translates into CASSPGTSGTDEQFF. Using reference TRBV5-1 and TRBJ2-1 for the parts outside the CDR3, the full variable domain is KAGVTQTPRYLIKTRGQQVTLSCSPISGHRSVSWYQQTPGQGLQFLFEYFSETQRNKGNFPGRFSGRQFSNSRSEMNVSTLELGDSALYLCASSPGTSGTDEQFFGPGTRLTVL.